This T cell receptor (beta chain) was retrieved from a study of blood T cell repertoires in COVID-19. Study in general: The study drew acute and convalescent COVID-19 samples from the United States, Italy and Spain.

The CDR3 extends over 15 amino acids. Germline CDR1 is SGDLS and CDR2 is YYNGEE. The V gene lost 0 bases and the J gene lost 4 bases, with 11 bases spanning the gap. As handled by the study authors: Estimation of nucleated cell counts was performed using reference gene primer amplification. The protocol was immunoSEQ multiplex PCR, while the TCRdb copy is restricted to in-frame clones and leaves out a portion. D and trimming were read from the DNA, whereas the V and J calls and clone size are those reported in that table. The repertoire holds 150,000 to 200,000 clones, with roughly 84% as singletons.

The chain employs TRBV9 and TRBJ2-1, with a possible D match to TRBD2 (5 bases). The TCR originated in a middle-aged woman with COVID-19, enrolled during active disease. The sample consisted of peripheral blood. CDR3 protein: CASSVVERPYNEQFF. The CDR3 DNA reads TGTGCCAGCAGCGTAGTGGAGCGGCCTTACAATGAGCAGTTCTTC.